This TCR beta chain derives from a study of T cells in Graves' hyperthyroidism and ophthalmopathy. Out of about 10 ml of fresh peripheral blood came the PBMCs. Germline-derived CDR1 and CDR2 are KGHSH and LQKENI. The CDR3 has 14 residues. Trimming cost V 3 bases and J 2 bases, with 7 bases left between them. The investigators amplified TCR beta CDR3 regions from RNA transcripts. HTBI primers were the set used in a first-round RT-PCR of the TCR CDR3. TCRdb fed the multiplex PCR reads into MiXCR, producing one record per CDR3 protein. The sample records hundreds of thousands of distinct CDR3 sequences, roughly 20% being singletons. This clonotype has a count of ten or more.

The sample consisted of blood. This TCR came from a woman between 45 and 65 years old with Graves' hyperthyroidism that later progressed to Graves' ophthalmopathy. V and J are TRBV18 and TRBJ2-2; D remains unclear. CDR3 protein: CASSPNKNTGELFF. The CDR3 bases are TGTGCCAGCTCACCGAATAAAAACACCGGGGAGCTGTTTTTT.